The present T cell receptor beta chain was sequenced within a study of blood T cell repertoires in COVID-19. The protocol was immunoSEQ multiplex PCR, while the TCRdb copy is restricted to in-frame clones and leaves out a portion. Of more than 200,000 clones listed, about 90% were seen once; the top ten hold under 1.5%. The material sequenced was peripheral blood. The sequence was collected from a man older than 75 with acute or convalescent COVID-19.

The CDR3 is CASRGTGDTEAFF. The CDR3 DNA sequence: TGTGCCAGCCGCGGGACAGGGGACACTGAAGCTTTCTTT. The chain joins TRBV18 to TRBJ1-1; 10 nucleotides match TRBD1. CDR3 length equals 13 residues. Germline CDR1 is KGHSH and CDR2 is LQKENI. The ends lost 8 bases at V and 3 bases at J; junction bases unmatched: 3.